This T cell receptor beta chain comes out of a study of regulatory T cells in long-lasting Graves disease. Study background: For under 3 months, newly diagnosed Graves' patients had been taking antithyroid drugs.

This CDR3 comprises 14 residues. The germline V gene has CDR1 MDHEN and CDR2 SYDVKM. Unmatched junction bases numbered 8, after V lost 6 bases and J lost 6 bases. Time point in this sample: newly diagnosed GD, antithyroid drugs for less than 3 months. The TCR library used RNA extracted from PBMCs. Each of the patients was recruited from an endocrinology department situated in Xi'an, China. iRepertoire HTBI primers and Arm-PCR of CDR3 regions built TCR beta libraries. TCRdb called the multiplex PCR reads again in MiXCR, with one record for every CDR3 protein. The table shows 400,000 to 550,000 distinct CDR3 sequences, with about 15% occurring only once. This clonotype was detected many times. Antigen specificity is unknown. Overall study findings and caveats: Researchers reported studying only peripheral blood, not thyroid tissue.

In addition, the sample was reused for a study of T cells in Graves' hyperthyroidism and ophthalmopathy.

This sample comprised peripheral blood mononuclear cells (PBMCs), obtained at new diagnosis, from a patient treated with antithyroid drugs. The chain recombines TRBV28 with TRBJ1-2; 9 nucleotides line up with TRBD1. The source of this sequence is a woman aged 18 to 35 with Graves disease. In nucleotides, the CDR3 is TGTGCCAGCAGCATCGGACAGGGGATAGATGGCTACACCTTC. Translation gives CASSIGQGIDGYTF.